Following are 5 T cell receptor beta chains from one sample sequenced in a study of T cell repertoires in cytomegalovirus infection. MiXCR, run by TCRdb on the reads, gives a single entry per CDR3 protein. The repertoire holds approximately 630,000 distinct CDR3 sequences, with more than 20% as singletons. Sequenced input: CD8+ T cells from PBMCs. Receptors originate from a human donor in good health (CMV status not recorded). Some clones in this sample may be carry-over from other donors' samples.

In this sample, this clonotype turned up a few times. The rearrangement links TRBV27 to TRBJ2-7; no firm D call. The CDR3 length is 14 residues. Germline CDR1 MNHEY, CDR2 SMNVEV (reference sequence). Trimming shortened V by 5 bases and J by 6 bases, and 17 bases separated the two germline ends. CDR3 in amino acids: CASSPTISRGEQYF. CDR3 DNA sequence: TGTGCCAGCAGTCCCACAATCTCCCGCGGCGAGCAGTACTTC.

Ten or more counts support this clonotype. This chain connects TRBV4-1 to TRBJ1-1, with 7 nucleotides matching TRBD1. Germline V lookup: CDR1 MGHRA, CDR2 YSYEKL. This CDR3 has 14 amino acids. J lost 7 bases, V lost 0 bases, and 5 bases had no gene match. CDR3 in DNA: TGCGCCAGCAGCCAAGAGACAGGGCGAAATGAAGCTTTCTTT. This gives the protein CASSQETGRNEAFF.

The gene calls are TRBV20-1 and TRBJ1-2; a weak D match, TRBD1 (5 bases). This CDR3 is built from 16 residues. V was cut by 1 base and J by 1 base, with 16 bases left in between. The germline CDR1 and CDR2 sequences are DFQATT and SNEGSKA (reference sequence). CDR3 nucleotides: TGCAGTGCTAGAGTTTTAGGGGCTAACCTTAACTATGGCTACACCTTC. Protein: CSARVLGANLNYGYTF.

This clonotype occurred a few times. This chain links TRBV20-1 with TRBJ2-2; D call uncertain. V lost 3 bases and J 5 bases, leaving 10 bases between the germline ends. Germline assignment: CDR1 DFQATT and CDR2 SNEGSKA (reference sequence). This CDR3 is 13 amino acids long. The CDR3: CSARSMGTGELFF. The CDR3 DNA reads TGCAGTGCTAGGTCAATGGGGACCGGGGAGCTGTTTTTT.

There are a few counts of this clonotype. This chain joins TRBV13 and TRBJ1-6; TRBD1 agrees at 8 bases. Per germline, CDR1 PRHDT and CDR2 FYEKMQ (reference sequence). CDR3 length equals 15 residues. Unmatched junction bases numbered 2, after V lost 0 bases and J lost 7 bases. The CDR3 DNA is TGTGCCAGCAGCTTAGGAGGACAGGGCAATTCACCCCTCCACTTT. Amino acids: CASSLGGQGNSPLHF.